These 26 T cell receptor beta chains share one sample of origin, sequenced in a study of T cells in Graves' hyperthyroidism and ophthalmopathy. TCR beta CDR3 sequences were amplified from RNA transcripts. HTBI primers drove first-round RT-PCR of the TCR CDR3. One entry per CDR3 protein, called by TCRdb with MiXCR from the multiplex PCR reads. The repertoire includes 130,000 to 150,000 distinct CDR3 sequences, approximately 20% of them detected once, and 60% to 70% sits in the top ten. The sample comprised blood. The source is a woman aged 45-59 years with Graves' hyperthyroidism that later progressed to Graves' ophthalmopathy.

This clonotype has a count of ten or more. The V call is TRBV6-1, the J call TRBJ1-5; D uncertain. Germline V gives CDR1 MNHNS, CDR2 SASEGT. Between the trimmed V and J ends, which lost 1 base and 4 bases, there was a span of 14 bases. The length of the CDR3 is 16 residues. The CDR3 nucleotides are TGTGCCAGCAGTGAAGAAACTTCCAAAGGGAATCAGCCCCAGCATTTT. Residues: CASSEETSKGNQPQHF.

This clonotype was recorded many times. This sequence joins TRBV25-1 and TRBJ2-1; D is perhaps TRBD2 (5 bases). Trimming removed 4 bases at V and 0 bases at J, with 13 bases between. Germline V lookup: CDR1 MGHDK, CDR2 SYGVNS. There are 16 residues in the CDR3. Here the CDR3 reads CASSGWTESSYNEQFF. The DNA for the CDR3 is TGTGCCAGCAGTGGATGGACTGAGAGCTCCTACAATGAGCAGTTCTTC.

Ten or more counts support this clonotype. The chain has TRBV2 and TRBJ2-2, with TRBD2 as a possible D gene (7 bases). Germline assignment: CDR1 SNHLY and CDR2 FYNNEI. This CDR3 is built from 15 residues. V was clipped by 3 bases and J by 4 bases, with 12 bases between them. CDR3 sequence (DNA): TGTGCCAGCAGTGAGGTGGGAGGGGGCACCGGGGAGCTGTTTTTT. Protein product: CASSEVGGGTGELFF.

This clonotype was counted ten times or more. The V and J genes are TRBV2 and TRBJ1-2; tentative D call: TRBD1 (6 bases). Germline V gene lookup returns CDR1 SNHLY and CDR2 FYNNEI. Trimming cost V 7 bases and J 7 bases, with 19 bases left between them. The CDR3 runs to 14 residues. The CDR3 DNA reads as TGTGCCAGCAATCTCGTGACGCAGGGGTCTGGCTACACCTTC. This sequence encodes CASNLVTQGSGYTF.

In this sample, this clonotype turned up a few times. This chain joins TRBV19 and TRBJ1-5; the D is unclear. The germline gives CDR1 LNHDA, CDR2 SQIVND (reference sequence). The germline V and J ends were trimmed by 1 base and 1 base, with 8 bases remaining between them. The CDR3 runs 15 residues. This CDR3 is CASSIVWASNQPQHF. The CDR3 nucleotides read TGTGCCAGTAGTATAGTATGGGCGAGCAATCAGCCCCAGCATTTT.

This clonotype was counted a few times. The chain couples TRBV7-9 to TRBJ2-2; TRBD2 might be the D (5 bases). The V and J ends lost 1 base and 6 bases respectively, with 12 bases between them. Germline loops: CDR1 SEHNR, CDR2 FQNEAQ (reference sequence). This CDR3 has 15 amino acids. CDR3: CASSLDGTRPGELFF. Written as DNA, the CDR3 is TGTGCCAGCAGCTTAGATGGTACTAGGCCCGGGGAGCTGTTTTTT. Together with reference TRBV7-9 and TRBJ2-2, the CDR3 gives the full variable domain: DTGVSQNPRHKITKRGQNVTFRCDPISEHNRLYWYRQTLGQGPEFLTYFQNEAQLEKSRLLSDRFSAERPKGSFSTLEIQRTEQGDSAMYLCASSLDGTRPGELFFGEGSRLTVL.

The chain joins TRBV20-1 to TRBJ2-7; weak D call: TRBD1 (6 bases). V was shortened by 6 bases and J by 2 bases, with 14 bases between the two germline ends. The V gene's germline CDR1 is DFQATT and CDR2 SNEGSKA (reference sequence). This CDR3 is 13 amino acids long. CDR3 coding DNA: TGCAGTGCAACCGGGGCAGGGGCCTACGAGCAGTACTTC. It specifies CSATGAGAYEQYF.

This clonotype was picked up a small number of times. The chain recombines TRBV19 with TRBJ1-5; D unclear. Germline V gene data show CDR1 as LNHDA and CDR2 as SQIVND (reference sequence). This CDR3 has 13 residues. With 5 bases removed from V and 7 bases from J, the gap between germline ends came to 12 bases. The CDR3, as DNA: TGTGCCAGTAGTGTCCAAAAAAAGCAGCCCCAGCATTTT. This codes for CASSVQKKQPQHF.

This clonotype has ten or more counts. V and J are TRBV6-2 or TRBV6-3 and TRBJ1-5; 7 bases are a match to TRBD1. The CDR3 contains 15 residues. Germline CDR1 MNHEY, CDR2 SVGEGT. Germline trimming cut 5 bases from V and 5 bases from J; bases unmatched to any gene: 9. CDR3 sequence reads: CASSTGDEGDQPQHF. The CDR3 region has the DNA TGTGCCAGCAGTACAGGGGACGAGGGAGATCAGCCCCAGCATTTT.

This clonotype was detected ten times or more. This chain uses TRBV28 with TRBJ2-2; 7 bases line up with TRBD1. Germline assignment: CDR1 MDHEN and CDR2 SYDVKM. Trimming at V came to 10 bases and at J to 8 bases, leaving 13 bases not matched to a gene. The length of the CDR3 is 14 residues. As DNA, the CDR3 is TGTGCCATCAAACAGGGGACCCCTTCTGGGGAGCTGTTTTTT. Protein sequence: CAIKQGTPSGELFF.

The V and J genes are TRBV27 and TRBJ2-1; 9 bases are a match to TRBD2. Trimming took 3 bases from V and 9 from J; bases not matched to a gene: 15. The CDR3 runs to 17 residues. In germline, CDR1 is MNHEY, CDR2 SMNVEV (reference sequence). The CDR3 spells CASSLWAGGEYKPEQFF. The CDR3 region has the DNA TGTGCCAGCAGTTTGTGGGCGGGAGGGGAGTACAAGCCTGAGCAGTTCTTC.

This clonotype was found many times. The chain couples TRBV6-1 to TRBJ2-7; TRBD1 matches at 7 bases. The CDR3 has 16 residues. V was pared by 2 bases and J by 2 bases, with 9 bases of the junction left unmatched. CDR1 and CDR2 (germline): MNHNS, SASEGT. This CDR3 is CASSERTGALPYEQYF. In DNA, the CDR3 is TGTGCCAGCAGTGAAAGGACAGGAGCCCTACCCTACGAGCAGTACTTC.

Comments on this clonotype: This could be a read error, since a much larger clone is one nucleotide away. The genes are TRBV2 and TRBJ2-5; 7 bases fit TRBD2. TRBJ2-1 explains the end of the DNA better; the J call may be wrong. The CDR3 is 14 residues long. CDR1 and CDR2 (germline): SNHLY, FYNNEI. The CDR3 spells CASKAGAGQETQFF. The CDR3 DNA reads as TGTGCCAGCAAGGCCGGAGCGGGGCAAGAGACCCAGTTCTTC.

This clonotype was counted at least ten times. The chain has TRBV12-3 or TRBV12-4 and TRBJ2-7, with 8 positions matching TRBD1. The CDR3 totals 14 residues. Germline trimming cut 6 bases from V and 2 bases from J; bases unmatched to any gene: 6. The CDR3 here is CASRRTGRTYEQYF. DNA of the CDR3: TGTGCCAGCAGGCGGACAGGGAGGACCTACGAGCAGTACTTC.

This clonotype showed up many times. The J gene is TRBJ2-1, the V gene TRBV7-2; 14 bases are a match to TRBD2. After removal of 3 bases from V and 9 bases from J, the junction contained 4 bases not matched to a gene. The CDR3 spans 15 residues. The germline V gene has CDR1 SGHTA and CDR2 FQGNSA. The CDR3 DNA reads TGTGCCAGCAGCTTCGGGACTAGCGGGAGAGGTGAGCAGTTCTTC. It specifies CASSFGTSGRGEQFF. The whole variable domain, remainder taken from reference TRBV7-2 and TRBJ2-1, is GAGVSQSPSNKVTEKGKDVELRCDPISGHTALYWYRQSLGQGLEFLIYFQGNSAPDKSGLPSDRFSAERTGGSVSTLTIQRTQQEDSAVYLCASSFGTSGRGEQFFGPGTRLTVL.

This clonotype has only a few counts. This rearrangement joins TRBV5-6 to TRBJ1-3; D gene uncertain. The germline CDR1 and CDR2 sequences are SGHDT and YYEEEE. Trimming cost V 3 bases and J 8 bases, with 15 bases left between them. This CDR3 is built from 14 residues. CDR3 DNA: TGTGCCAGCAGCTCTACTTTAGGTCCGGACACCATATATTTT. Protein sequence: CASSSTLGPDTIYF.

CDR3 coding DNA: TGCAGTGCTAGACCCCCGACAGGGCCGGTGGGGACCCAGTACTTC. It encodes CSARPPTGPVGTQYF. This chain joins TRBV20-1 and TRBJ2-5; 7 bases match TRBD1. This CDR3 is built from 15 residues. Germline V gene sequence: CDR1 DFQATT, CDR2 SNEGSKA (reference sequence). V shed 2 bases and J 7 bases; nucleotides not matched to a gene: 13.

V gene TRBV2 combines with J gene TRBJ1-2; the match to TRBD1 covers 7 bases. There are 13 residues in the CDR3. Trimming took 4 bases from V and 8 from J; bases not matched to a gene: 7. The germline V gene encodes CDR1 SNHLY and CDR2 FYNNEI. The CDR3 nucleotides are TGTGCCAGCAGTGGACAGGGAAGGGGCGGCTACACCTTC. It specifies CASSGQGRGGYTF.

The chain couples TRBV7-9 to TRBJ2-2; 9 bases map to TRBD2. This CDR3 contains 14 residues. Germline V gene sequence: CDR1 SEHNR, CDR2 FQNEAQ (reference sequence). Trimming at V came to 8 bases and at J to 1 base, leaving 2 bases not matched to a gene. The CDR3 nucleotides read TGTGCCAGCCCTAGCGGGGTGAACACCGGGGAGCTGTTTTTT. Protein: CASPSGVNTGELFF.

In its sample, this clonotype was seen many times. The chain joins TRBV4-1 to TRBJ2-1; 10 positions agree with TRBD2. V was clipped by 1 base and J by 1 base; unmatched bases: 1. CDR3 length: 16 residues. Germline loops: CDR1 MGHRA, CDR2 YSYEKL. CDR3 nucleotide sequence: TGCGCCAGCAGCCAAGCTAGCGGGAGATCCTACAATGAGCAGTTCTTC. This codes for CASSQASGRSYNEQFF.

The CDR3 reads CASSLLASGTQYF. The CDR3 DNA follows: TGTGCCAGCAGCCTACTAGCAAGTGGGACCCAGTACTTC. The V and J genes are TRBV7-9 and TRBJ2-5; possible D gene TRBD2, 6 bases. The CDR3 runs to 13 residues. Germline lookup yields CDR1 SEHNR and CDR2 FQNEAQ (reference sequence). V was pared by 5 bases and J by 7 bases, with 14 bases between.

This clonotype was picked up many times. The CDR3 nucleotides read TGCAGTGCTATTGAAGGGATGAACGGCTACACCTTC. This encodes CSAIEGMNGYTF. This chain uses TRBV20-1 with TRBJ1-2; no clear D. Per the germline V gene, CDR1 is DFQATT and CDR2 is SNEGSKA (reference sequence). The ends were cut back, 4 bases at V and 8 bases at J, with 14 bases in the middle. The CDR3 is 12 residues long.

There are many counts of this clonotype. The CDR3 loop is CASSYPSGRESYNEQFF. The DNA of the CDR3 is TGTGCCAGCAGTTACCCTAGCGGGAGGGAGTCCTACAATGAGCAGTTCTTC. The genes are TRBV6-2 or TRBV6-3 and TRBJ2-1; 12 nucleotides align to TRBD2. This CDR3 spans 17 amino acids. Germline lookup yields CDR1 MNHEY and CDR2 SVGEGT. The trim removed 2 bases at V and 1 base at J, leaving 3 bases unmatched.

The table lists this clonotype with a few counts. The CDR3 loop is CASSKGGTGEYGYTF. CDR3 DNA: TGTGCCAGCAGCAAAGGGGGTACAGGGGAATATGGCTACACCTTC. The chain couples TRBV6-1 to TRBJ1-2; 7 nucleotides agree with TRBD1. The CDR3 is 15 amino acids. The J segment lost 5 bases and the V segment lost 6 bases, leaving 12 bases of the junction unmatched. Germline CDR1 is MNHNS and CDR2 is SASEGT.

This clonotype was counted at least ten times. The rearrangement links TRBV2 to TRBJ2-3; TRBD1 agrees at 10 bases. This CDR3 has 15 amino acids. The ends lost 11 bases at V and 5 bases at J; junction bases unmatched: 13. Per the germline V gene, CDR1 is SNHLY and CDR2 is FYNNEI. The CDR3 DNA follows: TGTGCCTCCACCCCGGGACAGGGGAGGCAAGATACGCAGTATTTT. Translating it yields CASTPGQGRQDTQYF. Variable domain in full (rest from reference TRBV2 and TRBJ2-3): EPEVTQTPSHQVTQMGQEVILRCVPISNHLYFYWYRQILGQKVEFLVSFYNNEISEKSEIFDDQFSVERPDGSNFTLKIRSTKLEDSAMYFCASTPGQGRQDTQYFGPGTRLTVL.

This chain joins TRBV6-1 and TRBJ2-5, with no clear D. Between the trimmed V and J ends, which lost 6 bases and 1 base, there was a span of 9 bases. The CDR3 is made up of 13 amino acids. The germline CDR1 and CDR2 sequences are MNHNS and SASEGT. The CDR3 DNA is TGTGCCAGCAGATACAGCCTCCAAGAGACCCAGTACTTC. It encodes CASRYSLQETQYF.